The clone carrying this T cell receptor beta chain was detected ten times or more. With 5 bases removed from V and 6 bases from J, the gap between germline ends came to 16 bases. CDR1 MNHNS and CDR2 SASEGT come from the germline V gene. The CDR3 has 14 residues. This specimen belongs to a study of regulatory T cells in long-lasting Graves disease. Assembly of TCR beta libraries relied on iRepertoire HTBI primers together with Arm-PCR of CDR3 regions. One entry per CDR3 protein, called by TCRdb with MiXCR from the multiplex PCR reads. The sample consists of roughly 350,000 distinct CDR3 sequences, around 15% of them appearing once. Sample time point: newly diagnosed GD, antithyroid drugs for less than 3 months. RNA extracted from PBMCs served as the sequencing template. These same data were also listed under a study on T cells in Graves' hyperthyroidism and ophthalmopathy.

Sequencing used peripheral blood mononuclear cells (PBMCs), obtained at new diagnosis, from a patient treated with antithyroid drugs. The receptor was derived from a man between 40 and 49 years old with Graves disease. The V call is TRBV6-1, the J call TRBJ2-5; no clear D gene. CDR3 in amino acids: CASSPAEIAKTQYF. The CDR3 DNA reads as TGTGCCAGCAGTCCGGCGGAGATTGCGAAGACCCAGTACTTC.